This entry features one T cell receptor (beta chain) sequence. The antigen is not known. These data are taken from a study of shared clonotypes between healthy human individuals. About 30,000 T cell genomes, or roughly 180 ng DNA, went into the sorted-subset replicate PCRs. The repertoire was sequenced with immunoSEQ multiplex PCR; TCRdb's copy has only in-frame clones and lacks some. The sample gives 500,000 to 550,000 clones, roughly 95% of which show up once; about 0.059% is in the top ten. Germline assignment: CDR1 SGHRS and CDR2 YFSETQ. The CDR3 is 13 amino acids. Regarding the study as a whole: Only blood was sampled, and tissue TCR repertoires likely differ from blood ones. Naive subsets, compared against memory subsets, generally had larger estimated richness values. Clonotypes shared by all four donors outscored non-shared clonotypes in generation probability.

The receptor was isolated from a woman aged 25 to 39 in good health. The chain carries TRBV5-1 and TRBJ2-5; TRBD1 is a possible D gene (6 bases). The J call could be wrong; TRBJ2-7 is a better fit for the DNA end. The sequenced sample was naive CD4+ T cells sorted from blood. As for subset: CD45RA+ positively selected. The CDR3: CASSFEGAYEQYF. The CDR3 nucleotides read TGCGCCAGCAGCTTCGAGGGGGCCTACGAGCAGTACTTC.